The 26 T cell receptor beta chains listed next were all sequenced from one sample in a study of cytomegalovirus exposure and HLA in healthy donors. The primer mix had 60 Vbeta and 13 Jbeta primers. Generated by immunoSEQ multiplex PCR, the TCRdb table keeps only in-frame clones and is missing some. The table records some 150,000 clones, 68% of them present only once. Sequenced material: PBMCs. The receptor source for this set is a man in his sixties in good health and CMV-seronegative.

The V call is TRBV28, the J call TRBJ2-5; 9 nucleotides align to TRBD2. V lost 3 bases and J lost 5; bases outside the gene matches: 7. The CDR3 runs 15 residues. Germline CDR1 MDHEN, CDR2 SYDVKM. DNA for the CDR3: TGTGCCAGCAGTTTTGCCTTTAGCGGGAGTGAGACCCAGTACTTC. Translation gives CASSFAFSGSETQYF. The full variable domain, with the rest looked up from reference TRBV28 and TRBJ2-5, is DVKVTQSSRYLVKRTGEKVFLECVQDMDHENMFWYRQDPGLGLRLIYFSYDVKMKEKGDIPEGYSVSREKKERFSLILESASTNQTSMYLCASSFAFSGSETQYFGPGTRLLVL.

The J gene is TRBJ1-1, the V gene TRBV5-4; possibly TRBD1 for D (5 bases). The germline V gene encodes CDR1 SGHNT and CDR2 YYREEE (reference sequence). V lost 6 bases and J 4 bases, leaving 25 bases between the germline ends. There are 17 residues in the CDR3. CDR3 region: CASNRNAGIMKGTEAFF. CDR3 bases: TGTGCCAGCAATCGTAACGCAGGGATCATGAAGGGCACTGAAGCTTTCTTT.

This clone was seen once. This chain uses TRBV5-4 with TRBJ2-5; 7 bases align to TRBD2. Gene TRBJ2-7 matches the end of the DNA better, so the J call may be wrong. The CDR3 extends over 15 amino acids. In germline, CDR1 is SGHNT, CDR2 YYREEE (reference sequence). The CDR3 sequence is CASSPGGASANEQYF. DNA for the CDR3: TGTGCCAGCAGTCCGGGAGGAGCTAGCGCTAACGAGCAGTACTTC.

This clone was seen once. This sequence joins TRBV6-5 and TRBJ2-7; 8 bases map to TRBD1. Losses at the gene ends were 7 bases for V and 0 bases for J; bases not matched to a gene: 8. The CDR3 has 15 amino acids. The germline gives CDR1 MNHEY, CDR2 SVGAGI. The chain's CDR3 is CASTRGQGLSYEQYF. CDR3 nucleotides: TGTGCCAGCACCCGCGGACAGGGCCTCTCCTACGAGCAGTACTTC.

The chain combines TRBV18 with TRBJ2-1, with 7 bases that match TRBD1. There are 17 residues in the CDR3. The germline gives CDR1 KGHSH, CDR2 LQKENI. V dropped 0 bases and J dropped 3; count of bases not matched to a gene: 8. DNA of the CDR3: TGTGCCAGCTCACCACCGGGCTCAGGGGGTGACTACAATGAGCAGTTCTTC. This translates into CASSPPGSGGDYNEQFF.

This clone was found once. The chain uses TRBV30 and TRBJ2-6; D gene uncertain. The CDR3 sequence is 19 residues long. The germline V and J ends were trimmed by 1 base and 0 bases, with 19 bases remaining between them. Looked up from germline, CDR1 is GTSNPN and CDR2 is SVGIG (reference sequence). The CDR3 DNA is TGTGCCTGGAGTGCGGTGGGCGCAGACCTTTTCTCTGGGGCCAACGTCCTGACTTTC. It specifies CAWSAVGADLFSGANVLTF.

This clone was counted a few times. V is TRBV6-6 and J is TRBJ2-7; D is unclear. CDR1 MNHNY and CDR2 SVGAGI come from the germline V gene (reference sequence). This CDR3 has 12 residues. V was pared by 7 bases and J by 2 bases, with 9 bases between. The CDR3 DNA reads TGTGCCAGCATGGGCCCGACCTACGAGCAGTACTTC. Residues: CASMGPTYEQYF.

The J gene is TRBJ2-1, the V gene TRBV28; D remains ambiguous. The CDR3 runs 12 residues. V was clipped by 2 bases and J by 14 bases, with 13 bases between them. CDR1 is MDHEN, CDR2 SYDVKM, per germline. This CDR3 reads CASSLGKTLKFF. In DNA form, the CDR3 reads TGTGCCAGCAGTTTAGGAAAGACTCTGAAGTTCTTC.

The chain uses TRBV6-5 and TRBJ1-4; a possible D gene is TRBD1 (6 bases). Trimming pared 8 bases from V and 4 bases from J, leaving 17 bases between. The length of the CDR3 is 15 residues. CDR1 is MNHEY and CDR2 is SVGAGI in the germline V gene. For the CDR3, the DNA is TGTGCCAGCGGTCGGGCGGGGGCCAATAATGAAAAACTGTTTTTT. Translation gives CASGRAGANNEKLFF.

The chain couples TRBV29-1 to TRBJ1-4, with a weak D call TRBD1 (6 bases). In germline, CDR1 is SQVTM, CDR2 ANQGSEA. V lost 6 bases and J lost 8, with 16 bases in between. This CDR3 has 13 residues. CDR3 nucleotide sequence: TGCAGCGTGACGGGACCGAGGGGGGAAAAACTGTTTTTT. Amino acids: CSVTGPRGEKLFF.

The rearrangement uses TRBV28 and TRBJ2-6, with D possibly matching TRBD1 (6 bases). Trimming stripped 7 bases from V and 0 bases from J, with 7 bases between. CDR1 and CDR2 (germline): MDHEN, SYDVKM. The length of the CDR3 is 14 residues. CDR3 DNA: TGTGCCAGCAACAGGGCCTCTGGGGCCAACGTCCTGACTTTC. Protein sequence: CASNRASGANVLTF.

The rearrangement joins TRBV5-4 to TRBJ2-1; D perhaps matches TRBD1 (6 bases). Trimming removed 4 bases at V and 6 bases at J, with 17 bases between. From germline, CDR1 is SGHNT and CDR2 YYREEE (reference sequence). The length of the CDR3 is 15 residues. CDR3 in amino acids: CASSLDSPYANEQFF. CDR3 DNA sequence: TGTGCCAGCAGCCTGGACAGCCCTTATGCCAATGAGCAGTTCTTC. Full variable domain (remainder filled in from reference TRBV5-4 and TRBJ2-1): ETGVTQSPTHLIKTRGQQVTLRCSSQSGHNTVSWYQQALGQGPQFIFQYYREEENGRGNFPPRFSGLQFPNYSSELNVNALELDDSALYLCASSLDSPYANEQFFGPGTRLTVL.

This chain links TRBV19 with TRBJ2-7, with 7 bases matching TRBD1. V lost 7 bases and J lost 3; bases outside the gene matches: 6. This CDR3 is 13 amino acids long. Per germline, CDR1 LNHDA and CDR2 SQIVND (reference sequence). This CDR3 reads CASTGDSSYEQYF. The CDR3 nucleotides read TGTGCCAGTACTGGGGACAGTAGCTACGAGCAGTACTTC.

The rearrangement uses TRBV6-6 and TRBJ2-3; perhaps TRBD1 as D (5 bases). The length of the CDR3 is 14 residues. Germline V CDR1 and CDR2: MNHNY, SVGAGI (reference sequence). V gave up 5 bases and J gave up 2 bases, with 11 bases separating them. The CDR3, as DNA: TGTGCCAGCAGTCGAGACAGTTTCACAGATACGCAGTATTTT. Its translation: CASSRDSFTDTQYF.

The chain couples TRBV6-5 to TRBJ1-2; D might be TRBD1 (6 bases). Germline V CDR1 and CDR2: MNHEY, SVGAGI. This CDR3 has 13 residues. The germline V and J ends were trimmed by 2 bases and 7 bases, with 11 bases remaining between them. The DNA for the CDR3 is TGTGCCAGCAGTTACGGCCGGGACACTGGCTACACCTTC. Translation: CASSYGRDTGYTF.

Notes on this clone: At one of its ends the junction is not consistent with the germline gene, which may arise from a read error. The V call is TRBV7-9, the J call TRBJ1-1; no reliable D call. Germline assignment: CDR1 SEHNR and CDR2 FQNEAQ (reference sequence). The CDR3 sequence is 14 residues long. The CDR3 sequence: CSSSLDTGNTEAFF. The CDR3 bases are TGTTCCAGCAGTCTTGACACTGGGAACACTGAAGCTTTCTTT.

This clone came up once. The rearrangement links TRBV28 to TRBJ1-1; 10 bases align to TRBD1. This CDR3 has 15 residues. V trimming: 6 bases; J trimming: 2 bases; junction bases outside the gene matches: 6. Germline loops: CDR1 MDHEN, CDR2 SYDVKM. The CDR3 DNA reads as TGTGCCAGCAGAACGGACAGGGGGGAAAACACTGAAGCTTTCTTT. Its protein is CASRTDRGENTEAFF.

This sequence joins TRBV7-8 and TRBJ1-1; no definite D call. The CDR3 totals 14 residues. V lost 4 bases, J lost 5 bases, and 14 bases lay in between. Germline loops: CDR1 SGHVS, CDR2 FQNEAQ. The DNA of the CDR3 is TGTGCCAGCAGCTCGGGTTGGAGAGGGACTGAAGCTTTCTTT. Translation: CASSSGWRGTEAFF.

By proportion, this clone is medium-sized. CDR3 in DNA: TGTGCCAGCAGTGAACGCGGGTCGTACTACGAGCAGTACTTC. As protein: CASSERGSYYEQYF. The V and J genes are TRBV6-1 and TRBJ2-7; D perhaps matches TRBD2 (5 bases). Germline V gives CDR1 MNHNS, CDR2 SASEGT. V gave up 2 bases and J gave up 3 bases, with 11 bases separating them. This CDR3 has 14 amino acids.

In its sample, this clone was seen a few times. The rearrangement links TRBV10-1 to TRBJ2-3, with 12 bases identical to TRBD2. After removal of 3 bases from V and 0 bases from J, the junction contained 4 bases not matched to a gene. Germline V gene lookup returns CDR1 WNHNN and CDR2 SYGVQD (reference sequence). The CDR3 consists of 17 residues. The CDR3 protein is CASSDPGTSGSTDTQYF. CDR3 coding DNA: TGCGCCAGCAGTGACCCCGGGACTAGCGGGAGCACAGATACGCAGTATTTT.

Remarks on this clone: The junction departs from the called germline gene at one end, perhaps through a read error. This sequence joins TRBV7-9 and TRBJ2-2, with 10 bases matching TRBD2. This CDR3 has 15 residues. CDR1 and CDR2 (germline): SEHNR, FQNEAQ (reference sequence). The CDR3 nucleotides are TGTTCCAGCAGCTTATCTAGCGGGAGCACCGGGGAGCTGTTTTTT. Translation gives CSSSLSSGSTGELFF.

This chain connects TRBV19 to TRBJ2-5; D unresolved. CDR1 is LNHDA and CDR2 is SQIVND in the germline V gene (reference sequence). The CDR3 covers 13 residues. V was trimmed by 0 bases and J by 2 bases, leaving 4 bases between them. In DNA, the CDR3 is TGTGCCAGTAGTATAGACCAACAAGAGACCCAGTACTTC. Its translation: CASSIDQQETQYF.

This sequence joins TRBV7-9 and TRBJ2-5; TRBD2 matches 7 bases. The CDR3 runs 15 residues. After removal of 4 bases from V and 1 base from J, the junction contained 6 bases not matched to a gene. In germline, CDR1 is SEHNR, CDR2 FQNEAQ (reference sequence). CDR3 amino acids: CASSSLTSAQETQYF. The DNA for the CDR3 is TGTGCCAGCAGCTCCCTTACTAGCGCCCAAGAGACCCAGTACTTC.

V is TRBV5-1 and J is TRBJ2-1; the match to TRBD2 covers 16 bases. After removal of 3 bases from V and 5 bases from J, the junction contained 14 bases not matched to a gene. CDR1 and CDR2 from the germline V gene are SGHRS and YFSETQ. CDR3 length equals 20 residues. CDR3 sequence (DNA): TGCGCCAGCAGCTCGATACCGGGACTAGCGGGAGGGCTGGGCAACAATGAGCAGTTCTTC. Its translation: CASSSIPGLAGGLGNNEQFF.

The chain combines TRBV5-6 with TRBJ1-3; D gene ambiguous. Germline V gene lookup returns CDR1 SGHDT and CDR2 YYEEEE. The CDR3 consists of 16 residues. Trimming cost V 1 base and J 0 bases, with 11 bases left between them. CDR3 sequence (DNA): TGTGCCAGCAGCTTGCCAACAGCCTACTCTGGAAACACCATATATTTT. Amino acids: CASSLPTAYSGNTIYF.

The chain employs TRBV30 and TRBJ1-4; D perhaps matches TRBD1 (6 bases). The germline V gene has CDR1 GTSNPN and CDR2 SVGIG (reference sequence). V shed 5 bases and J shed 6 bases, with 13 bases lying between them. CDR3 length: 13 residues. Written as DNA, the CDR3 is TGTGCCTGGGAGAACAGGGTGGATGAAAAACTGTTTTTT. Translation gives CAWENRVDEKLFF.